This passage covers 32 T cell receptor beta chains from one sample sequenced in a study of blood T cell repertoires in COVID-19. Here immunoSEQ multiplex PCR was the method, and the copy in TCRdb shows in-frame clones only, minus some. This repertoire shows roughly 260,000 clones, 80% to 95% found once; its top ten account for less than 2.5%. Sequenced: PBMCs or T cells enriched from blood (not recorded which). The receptors were gathered from a woman aged 18-29 years who had recovered from COVID-19.

The rearrangement joins TRBV6-5 to TRBJ2-7; a weak D match, TRBD2 (6 bases). The CDR3 totals 15 residues. Between the trimmed V and J ends, which lost 6 bases and 4 bases, there was a span of 19 bases. CDR1 MNHEY and CDR2 SVGAGI come from the germline V gene. CDR3 loop: CASRGGRGSSYEQYF. The DNA of the CDR3 is TGTGCCAGCAGGGGGGGACGGGGTAGCTCGTACGAGCAGTACTTC.

The V gene is TRBV19, the J gene TRBJ1-1; unclear D gene. The CDR3 totals 12 residues. V was cut by 8 bases and J by 1 base, with 8 bases left in between. In germline, CDR1 is LNHDA, CDR2 SQIVND (reference sequence). CDR3 sequence reads: CASVSRNTEAFF. CDR3 nucleotides: TGTGCCAGTGTGTCCCGGAACACTGAAGCTTTCTTT.

The rearrangement joins TRBV14 to TRBJ1-2; D gene uncertain. This CDR3 is 17 amino acids long. The germline CDR1 and CDR2 sequences are SGHDN and FVKESK. Trimming left V 4 bases short and J 0 bases short, with 18 bases between. The CDR3 protein is CASSPREISRTNYGYTF. The CDR3 nucleotides read TGTGCCAGCAGCCCCCGGGAGATTAGCAGAACTAACTATGGCTACACCTTC.

The rearrangement joins TRBV7-9 to TRBJ2-1; the match to TRBD1 covers 9 bases. Unmatched junction bases numbered 24, after V lost 5 bases and J lost 7 bases. The germline gives CDR1 SEHNR, CDR2 FQNEAQ (reference sequence). The CDR3 is 20 amino acids. CDR3 nucleotides: TGTGCCAGCAGCAACCCAAGAGGGGGATACCGGGACAGGGCTCGGAATGAGCAGTTCTTC. It is translated as CASSNPRGGYRDRARNEQFF.

The chain employs TRBV18 and TRBJ1-1; 7 bases fit TRBD1. CDR3 length: 17 amino acids. Germline CDR1 reads KGHSH; CDR2 reads LQKENI. The ends lost 3 bases at V and 1 base at J; junction bases unmatched: 11. The CDR3 DNA follows: TGTGCCAGCTCACCCCAAACCATACGGACAGGGAACACTGAAGCTTTCTTT. Amino acids: CASSPQTIRTGNTEAFF.

The V call is TRBV19, the J call TRBJ2-1, with D unclear. This CDR3 is 16 amino acids long. CDR1 LNHDA and CDR2 SQIVND come from the germline V gene (reference sequence). With 3 bases removed from V and 0 bases from J, the gap between germline ends came to 12 bases. Written as DNA, the CDR3 is TGTGCCAGTAGTATGGCCTCCCCCCTCTCCTACAATGAGCAGTTCTTC. This codes for CASSMASPLSYNEQFF.

V gene TRBV11-2 combines with J gene TRBJ2-1; D may be TRBD1 (6 bases). This CDR3 comprises 13 residues. Trimming stripped 1 base from V and 13 bases from J, with 14 bases between. Germline CDR1 and CDR2: SGHAT and FQNNGV. The CDR3 reads CASSLAPRGPQFF. The CDR3 coding sequence is TGTGCCAGCAGCTTAGCCCCCAGGGGTCCTCAGTTCTTC.

The chain combines TRBV5-6 with TRBJ2-3; weak D call: TRBD1 (5 bases). The CDR3 spans 13 residues. Deletions cut 4 bases from V and 6 bases from J, with 12 bases between. Germline loops: CDR1 SGHDT, CDR2 YYEEEE. CDR3 bases: TGTGCCAGCAGCACTACAGGTCCCGATACGCAGTATTTT. It yields the protein CASSTTGPDTQYF. The entire variable domain, with the rest obtained from reference TRBV5-6 and TRBJ2-3, is as follows: DAGVTQSPTHLIKTRGQQVTLRCSPKSGHDTVSWYQQALGQGPQFIFQYYEEEERQRGNFPDRFSGHQFPNYSSELNVNALLLGDSALYLCASSTTGPDTQYFGPGTRLTVL.

The chain joins TRBV24-1 to TRBJ2-5; no firm D call. The germline V gene has CDR1 KGHDR and CDR2 SFDVKD. The V end was cut by 7 bases, the J end by 5 bases, with 13 bases between. The CDR3 extends over 13 amino acids. The CDR3 reads CATRAQVHETQYF. The DNA of the CDR3 is TGTGCCACCAGGGCCCAGGTTCATGAGACCCAGTACTTC.

This chain links TRBV2 with TRBJ1-6; the D gene is possibly TRBD1 (6 bases). The germline V and J ends were trimmed by 2 bases and 7 bases, with 9 bases remaining between them. Germline assignment: CDR1 SNHLY and CDR2 FYNNEI. The CDR3 has 14 residues. CDR3 sequence: CASSERTGNSPLHF. The DNA of the CDR3 is TGTGCCAGCAGTGAACGAACAGGGAATTCACCCCTCCACTTT.

The chain uses TRBV12-3 or TRBV12-4 and TRBJ2-2; the D is unclear. The ends were cut back, 4 bases at V and 4 bases at J, with 4 bases in the middle. CDR3 length: 12 amino acids. DNA of the CDR3: TGTGCCAGCAGTTCTTTCACCGGGGAGCTGTTTTTT. Translation gives CASSSFTGELFF.

This clone was found once. J is TRBJ1-3 and V is TRBV11-3, with 7 bases lining up with TRBD1. Trimming removed 3 bases from V and 0 bases from J; junction bases left unmatched: 2. The germline CDR1 and CDR2 sequences are SGHNT and YENEEA. The CDR3 extends over 15 amino acids. This chain's CDR3 is CASSFTGDSGNTIYF. In DNA form, the CDR3 reads TGTGCCAGCAGCTTTACAGGGGACTCTGGAAACACCATATATTTT.

The gene calls are TRBV5-1 and TRBJ2-5; weak D call: TRBD2 (6 bases). The germline V gene encodes CDR1 SGHRS and CDR2 YFSETQ. The V end was cut by 3 bases, the J end by 1 base, with 16 bases between. The CDR3 sequence is 16 residues long. The CDR3 reads CASSWGLAGIQETQYF. In DNA form, the CDR3 reads TGCGCCAGCAGCTGGGGACTGGCGGGGATCCAAGAGACCCAGTACTTC.

The chain combines TRBV12-3 or TRBV12-4 with TRBJ1-2; D not resolved. V dropped 6 bases and J dropped 8 bases, with 13 bases sitting between them. The CDR3 length is 12 residues. CDR3 DNA: TGTGCCAGCAGCTCGCCCCCGGGGGGCTACACCTTC. Its protein product is CASSSPPGGYTF.

The chain combines TRBV5-1 with TRBJ2-1; 8 positions match TRBD1. There are 15 residues in the CDR3. V shed 0 bases, J shed 4 bases, and the junction held 3 bases outside the gene matches. CDR1 and CDR2 (germline): SGHRS, YFSETQ. The CDR3: CASSLAGQDYNEQFF. CDR3 bases: TGCGCCAGCAGCTTGGCGGGACAGGATTACAATGAGCAGTTCTTC. Using reference TRBV5-1 and TRBJ2-1 for the parts outside the CDR3, the full variable domain is KAGVTQTPRYLIKTRGQQVTLSCSPISGHRSVSWYQQTPGQGLQFLFEYFSETQRNKGNFPGRFSGRQFSNSRSEMNVSTLELGDSALYLCASSLAGQDYNEQFFGPGTRLTVL.

The chain carries TRBV5-8 and TRBJ1-6; the D gene is possibly TRBD1 (6 bases). CDR3 size: 13 residues. In germline, CDR1 is SGHTS, CDR2 YDEGEE. The V and J ends lost 1 base and 7 bases respectively, with 6 bases between them. CDR3 sequence: CASSLRGNSPLHF. The CDR3, as DNA: TGTGCCAGCAGCTTGAGGGGGAATTCACCCCTCCACTTT.

This rearrangement joins TRBV28 to TRBJ1-2; 9 bases fit TRBD1. Germline-derived CDR1 and CDR2 are MDHEN and SYDVKM. The CDR3 extends over 15 amino acids. V lost 2 bases to trimming and J lost 3 bases; unmatched junction nucleotides: 4. The CDR3 reads CASSLGGQGYYGYTF. CDR3 DNA sequence: TGTGCCAGCAGTTTAGGCGGACAGGGGTACTATGGCTACACCTTC.

This sequence joins TRBV3-1 (or the pseudogene TRBV3-2) and TRBJ1-2; no clear D. V shed 2 bases and J shed 7 bases, with 14 bases lying between them. The germline gives CDR1 LGHDT, CDR2 YNNKEL (reference sequence). There are 14 residues in the CDR3. The CDR3 DNA sequence: TGTGCCAGCAGCCAAAGGGAGACCTTTGGTGGCTACACCTTC. Translating gives CASSQRETFGGYTF.

The chain joins TRBV9 to TRBJ2-2, with D tentatively TRBD1 (5 bases). Trimming removed 3 bases from V and 5 bases from J, with 17 bases in between. In germline, CDR1 is SGDLS, CDR2 YYNGEE. The CDR3 runs 16 residues. Here the CDR3 reads CASSAAPTGATGELFF. CDR3 DNA: TGTGCCAGCAGCGCCGCCCCCACAGGCGCGACCGGGGAGCTGTTTTTT.

This chain uses TRBV10-3 with TRBJ1-3; unclear D gene. Germline loops: CDR1 ENHRY, CDR2 SYGVKD. This CDR3 is built from 13 residues. Trimming cost V 4 bases and J 6 bases, with 10 bases left between them. The CDR3 sequence: CAISVDLVNTIYF. The CDR3 nucleotides are TGTGCCATCAGTGTTGACTTGGTAAACACCATATATTTT.

The chain recombines TRBV28 with TRBJ1-2; the match to TRBD1 covers 7 bases. The CDR3 consists of 16 residues. Germline V gene data show CDR1 as MDHEN and CDR2 as SYDVKM. With V trimmed by 5 bases and J by 5 bases, 14 bases remained unmatched. CDR3 sequence reads: CASSLPGGAGSYGYTF. CDR3 sequence (DNA): TGTGCCAGCAGTCTCCCAGGGGGTGCGGGATCATATGGCTACACCTTC.

The chain recombines TRBV4-1 with TRBJ1-1; 9 bases line up with TRBD1. From germline, CDR1 is MGHRA and CDR2 YSYEKL. The trim removed 6 bases at V and 5 bases at J, leaving 16 bases unmatched. The CDR3 extends over 17 amino acids. This CDR3 is CASRGQGGIEPLTEAFF. CDR3 in DNA: TGCGCCAGCAGGGGACAGGGTGGAATTGAGCCCTTGACTGAAGCTTTCTTT.

Concerning this clone: The junction departs from germline at one end; a sequencing error may be responsible. The chain links TRBV5-1 to TRBJ1-4; 7 bases align to TRBD1. CDR3 size: 17 residues. Germline V lookup: CDR1 SGHRS, CDR2 YFSETQ. The DNA of the CDR3 is TGCGCCAGCAGCTTGGCCGAGGGGGCGCAACGAAGTGAACAACTGTTTTTT. Its translation: CASSLAEGAQRSEQLFF.

The V call is TRBV5-1, the J call TRBJ2-1, with D hard to call. V lost 1 base and J 13 bases, leaving 9 bases between the germline ends. The CDR3 is made up of 11 amino acids. Germline values: CDR1 SGHRS, CDR2 YFSETQ. The CDR3 protein is CASSLNLLQFF. CDR3 coding DNA: TGCGCCAGCAGCTTGAATCTACTACAGTTCTTC.

CDR3 residues: CASSYWGVGTEAFF. CDR3 DNA: TGTGCCAGCAGTTACTGGGGGGTGGGCACTGAAGCTTTCTTT. The V and J genes are TRBV6-5 and TRBJ1-1; D is possibly TRBD1 (5 bases). The CDR3 sequence is 14 residues long. Germline loops: CDR1 MNHEY, CDR2 SVGAGI. V was trimmed by 1 base and J by 4 bases, leaving 10 bases between them.

This clone has only a few counts. This chain connects TRBV10-3 to TRBJ1-1, with D possibly being TRBD1 (5 bases). V was shortened by 2 bases and J by 8 bases, with 15 bases between the two germline ends. The CDR3 totals 14 residues. Germline lookup yields CDR1 ENHRY and CDR2 SYGVKD. CDR3 sequence (DNA): TGTGCCATCAGTGAGCCTACAGGCAGCGGGGAAGCTTTCTTT. Its translation is CAISEPTGSGEAFF.

The V and J genes are TRBV11-3 and TRBJ1-2; TRBD1 agrees at 11 bases. The CDR3 is made up of 17 amino acids. CDR1 and CDR2 from the germline V gene are SGHNT and YENEEA. The J segment lost 3 bases and the V segment lost 0 bases, leaving 6 bases of the junction unmatched. The DNA for the CDR3 is TGTGCCAGCAGCTTAGATTGGGGACAGGGGGAAGACTATGGCTACACCTTC. Protein sequence: CASSLDWGQGEDYGYTF.

The rearrangement uses TRBV9 and TRBJ1-2; a weak D match, TRBD1 (6 bases). The V end lost 10 bases, the J end lost 1 base, and 20 bases lay between the germline ends. The CDR3 has 15 amino acids. Germline V lookup: CDR1 SGDLS, CDR2 YYNGEE. Here the CDR3 DNA reads TGTGCCGGGCCCGGAGACAGGAGACGTAACTATGGCTACACCTTC. It encodes CAGPGDRRRNYGYTF. The full variable domain, with the rest looked up from reference TRBV9 and TRBJ1-2, is DSGVTQTPKHLITATGQRVTLRCSPRSGDLSVYWYQQSLDQGLQFLIQYYNGEERAKGNILERFSAQQFPDLHSELNLSSLELGDSALYFCAGPGDRRRNYGYTFGSGTRLTVV.

The chain couples TRBV7-9 to TRBJ1-2, with a possible D match to TRBD1 (6 bases). The CDR3 is 14 residues long. Germline CDR1 SEHNR, CDR2 FQNEAQ (reference sequence). Trimming cost V 3 bases and J 7 bases, with 15 bases left between them. This CDR3 is CASSFRGGIGGYTF. CDR3 DNA sequence: TGTGCCAGCAGCTTTAGGGGGGGCATAGGTGGCTACACCTTC.

The gene calls are TRBV28 and TRBJ2-7; the match to TRBD2 covers 8 bases. The length of the CDR3 is 13 residues. Germline CDR1 reads MDHEN; CDR2 reads SYDVKM. Losses at the gene ends were 10 bases for V and 3 bases for J; bases not matched to a gene: 8. CDR3 nucleotide sequence: TGTGCCACTTCGGGGGGGAGGGACTACGAGCAGTACTTC. This sequence encodes CATSGGRDYEQYF. Based on the CDR3 plus reference TRBV28 and TRBJ2-7, the full variable domain is DVKVTQSSRYLVKRTGEKVFLECVQDMDHENMFWYRQDPGLGLRLIYFSYDVKMKEKGDIPEGYSVSREKKERFSLILESASTNQTSMYLCATSGGRDYEQYFGPGTRLTVT.

V usage is TRBV11-3 and J usage is TRBJ2-3; perhaps TRBD2 as D (6 bases). The V end was cut by 1 base, the J end by 4 bases, with 9 bases between. Germline V gene data show CDR1 as SGHNT and CDR2 as YENEEA. The CDR3 runs to 14 residues. The CDR3 spells CASSLGWGADTQYF. CDR3 nucleotides: TGTGCCAGCAGCTTAGGATGGGGGGCAGATACGCAGTATTTT.

This clone was detected once. The chain has TRBV10-3 and TRBJ1-2, with D unclear. The V end was cut by 0 bases, the J end by 3 bases, with 5 bases between. This CDR3 is built from 13 residues. Germline V gene sequence: CDR1 ENHRY, CDR2 SYGVKD. This chain's CDR3 is CAISESTDYGYTF. CDR3 DNA: TGTGCCATCAGTGAGTCAACAGACTATGGCTACACCTTC.